This T cell receptor (beta chain) is from a study of human T cells and chemical hapten exposure. Study-wide results and limits: Healthy people's immune response may differ from that of the donors, who had alopecia.

TCRdb ran MiXCR on the RACE reads and lists one entry per CDR3 protein. The sample records around 120,000 distinct CDR3 sequences, about 13% being singletons. Germline values: CDR1 SNHLY, CDR2 FYNNEI. This CDR3 spans 13 amino acids. V shed 7 bases and J shed 0 bases, with 8 bases lying between them. As concerns this clonotype: The antigen remains undetermined.

Time point meaning: pre-sensitization, week 0. Sample treatment: therapeutic diphenylcyclopropenone sensitization with weekly scalp DPC. The starting material was whole blood, obtained in connection with sensitization to the hapten diphenylcyclopropenone (DPC). The TCR was taken from a woman between 18 and 29 years old with alopecia areata. Some clones in this sample may be carry-over from other donors' samples. The genes are TRBV2 and TRBJ2-3; D call uncertain. In DNA, the CDR3 is TGTGCCAGCATGTCCGACAGCACAGATACGCAGTATTTT. Residues: CASMSDSTDTQYF. Complete variable domain (other parts from reference TRBV2 and TRBJ2-3): EPEVTQTPSHQVTQMGQEVILRCVPISNHLYFYWYRQILGQKVEFLVSFYNNEISEKSEIFDDQFSVERPDGSNFTLKIRSTKLEDSAMYFCASMSDSTDTQYFGPGTRLTVL.